This TCR beta chain was sequenced in a study of blood T cell repertoires in COVID-19. Authors' processing steps: Amplification with reference gene primers provided the estimates of nucleated cell counts. Assay: immunoSEQ multiplex PCR; the TCRdb copy retains only in-frame clones and omits some. V and J calls and clone size are copied from that table; D and trimming were computed from the DNA. Altogether about 120,000 clones are present, approximately 81% being singletons, with the ten largest covering approximately 13%. CDR3 length equals 13 residues. Looked up from germline, CDR1 is SQVTM and CDR2 is ANQGSEA. The V and J ends lost 2 bases and 1 base respectively, with 7 bases between them.

The chain joins TRBV29-1 to TRBJ2-3; no firm D call. The TCR sequence derives from a human donor in a cohort sampled during active COVID-19. The source material was peripheral blood. The CDR3 coding sequence is TGCAGCGTTGAATACGCAGGCACAGATACGCAGTATTTT. This translates into CSVEYAGTDTQYF.